Presented here are 25 T cell receptor beta chains from one specimen sequenced in a study of breast tumors, draining lymph nodes, adjacent tissues. Samples came from axillary lymph nodes draining the breast cancer. TCRdb ran MiXCR on the multiplex PCR reads and lists one entry per CDR3 protein. The repertoire has some 250,000 distinct CDR3 sequences, 30% to 35% of them found once; the top ten carry about 3.3%. What was sequenced was axillary lymph node tissue. The receptor source for this set is a female donor with breast cancer. Some clones in this sample may be carry-over from other donors' samples.

In this sample, this clonotype turned up many times. Relative to the germline gene, one junction end is altered; a read error may explain this. V usage is TRBV7-2 and J usage is TRBJ2-3; a weak D match, TRBD1 (5 bases). The CDR3 has 12 residues. Germline lookup yields CDR1 SGHTA and CDR2 FQGNSA. This CDR3 reads CASSLEAGAVGF. As DNA, the CDR3 is TGTGCCAGCAGCTTAGAGGCTGGGGCGGTGGGTTTT.

The chain employs TRBV19 and TRBJ1-1; weak D call: TRBD1 (5 bases). CDR3 length: 13 amino acids. V was pared by 10 bases and J by 4 bases, with 16 bases between. The germline V gene encodes CDR1 LNHDA and CDR2 SQIVND (reference sequence). CDR3 amino acids: CATTGGLSTEAFF. The CDR3 bases are TGTGCCACAACGGGGGGGTTGAGCACTGAAGCTTTCTTT.

This clonotype was seen more than once but under ten times. This chain links TRBV7-3 with TRBJ1-6; 10 bases match TRBD1. The CDR3 runs to 14 residues. The trim removed 2 bases at V and 11 bases at J, leaving 3 bases unmatched. CDR1 and CDR2 (germline): SGHTA, FQGTGA. The CDR3 DNA follows: TGTGCCAGCAGCTTAGGGACAGGGGATGCACCCCTCCACTTT. It is translated as CASSLGTGDAPLHF. Variable domain in full (rest from reference TRBV7-3 and TRBJ1-6): GAGVSQTPSNKVTEKGKYVELRCDPISGHTALYWYRQSLGQGPEFLIYFQGTGAADDSGLPNDRFFAVRPEGSVSTLKIQRTERGDSAVYLCASSLGTGDAPLHFGNGTRLTVT.

This clonotype was detected many times. V is TRBV7-3 and J is TRBJ2-6; D remains ambiguous. Germline CDR1 SGHTA, CDR2 FQGTGA. The V end was cut by 1 base, the J end by 4 bases, with 8 bases between. This CDR3 has 15 residues. CDR3 amino acids: CASSLRRPGANVLTF. The CDR3 nucleotides are TGTGCCAGCAGCTTAAGACGGCCAGGGGCCAACGTCCTGACTTTC.

As to this clonotype: This may stem from a read error, because a much larger clone lies one nucleotide away. V gene TRBV30 combines with J gene TRBJ1-4; 7 positions agree with TRBD1. Per the germline V gene, CDR1 is GTSNPN and CDR2 is SVGIG (reference sequence). This CDR3 has 14 residues. The DNA of the CDR3 is TGTGCCCGGAGTGTTTTAGGGACAGATGAAAAACTGTTTTTT. Translated: CARSVLGTDEKLFF.

The chain links TRBV18 to TRBJ1-4, with a tentative D call TRBD1 (6 bases). The CDR3 runs 15 residues. From germline, CDR1 is KGHSH and CDR2 LQKENI. Trimming took 6 bases from V and 1 from J, leaving 12 bases between them. CDR3 DNA: TGTGCCAGCTCGGCGAGGGGGTTAACTAATGAAAAACTGTTTTTT. Protein product: CASSARGLTNEKLFF. Complete variable domain (other parts from reference TRBV18 and TRBJ1-4): NAGVMQNPRHLVRRRGQEARLRCSPMKGHSHVYWYRQLPEEGLKFMVYLQKENIIDESGMPKERFSAEFPKEGPSILRIQQVVRGDSAAYFCASSARGLTNEKLFFGSGTQLSVL.

This clonotype was counted at least ten times. The chain employs TRBV20-1 and TRBJ2-3; D is possibly TRBD2 (6 bases). V was cut by 0 bases and J by 2 bases, with 12 bases left in between. The CDR3 spans 15 residues. Per the germline V gene, CDR1 is DFQATT and CDR2 is SNEGSKA (reference sequence). The CDR3: CSARDLQRVTDTQYF. CDR3 sequence (DNA): TGCAGTGCTAGAGACTTGCAGCGGGTCACAGATACGCAGTATTTT.

A remark on this clonotype: Being one base from a much bigger clone, this may be a read error. This rearrangement joins TRBV6-4 to TRBJ1-6; tentatively, D is TRBD1 (5 bases). CDR3 length: 14 residues. Deletions cut 6 bases from V and 8 bases from J, with 14 bases between. CDR1 is MRHNA and CDR2 is SNTAGT in the germline V gene. The CDR3 here is CASSPGGLDSPLHF. CDR3 sequence (DNA): TGTGCCAGCAGCCCGGGGGGACTAGATTCACCCCTCCACTTT.

This clonotype showed up many times. V and J are TRBV20-1 and TRBJ2-5; 10 bases agree with TRBD2. The germline CDR1 and CDR2 sequences are DFQATT and SNEGSKA (reference sequence). V lost 6 bases to trimming and J lost 5 bases; unmatched junction nucleotides: 12. The CDR3 runs to 15 residues. The CDR3 nucleotides read TGCAGTGCCCAGGAACTAGCGGGGCGATGGGAGACCCAGTACTTC. As protein: CSAQELAGRWETQYF.

The chain employs TRBV7-3 and TRBJ1-4; 9 bases are a match to TRBD1. Germline V gene lookup returns CDR1 SGHTA and CDR2 FQGTGA. The CDR3 consists of 14 residues. V dropped 6 bases and J dropped 7; count of bases not matched to a gene: 6. The CDR3: CASRYGTGPEKLFF. In DNA, the CDR3 is TGTGCCAGCAGATACGGGACAGGGCCTGAAAAACTGTTTTTT.

There are many counts of this clonotype. The V and J genes are TRBV5-1 and TRBJ1-2, with unresolved D. V was shortened by 8 bases and J by 4 bases, with 18 bases between the two germline ends. Germline V gene lookup returns CDR1 SGHRS and CDR2 YFSETQ. CDR3 size: 14 residues. DNA for the CDR3: TGCGCCAGGGACCACAGACACGGACTCTATGGCTACACCTTC. This codes for CARDHRHGLYGYTF.

V is TRBV5-6 and J is TRBJ1-2; TRBD1 might be the D (6 bases). The CDR3 has 16 amino acids. Deletions cut 2 bases from V and 7 bases from J, with 21 bases between. CDR1 is SGHDT and CDR2 is YYEEEE in the germline V gene. The CDR3 coding sequence is TGTGCCAGCAGCTTCGGGGATCGCGGGGGGCGACGTGGCTACACCTTC. This translates into CASSFGDRGGRRGYTF.

The sample holds many counts of this clonotype. The chain is built from TRBV7-9 and TRBJ1-2, with D uncertain. CDR1 is SEHNR, CDR2 FQNEAQ, per germline (reference sequence). The CDR3 sequence is 13 residues long. The germline V and J ends were trimmed by 3 bases and 5 bases, with 10 bases remaining between them. This chain's CDR3 is CASSLGALYGYTF. DNA for the CDR3: TGTGCCAGCAGCTTGGGAGCTTTATATGGCTACACCTTC.

This clonotype has at least ten counts. V is TRBV7-9 and J is TRBJ2-1, with D hard to call. Trimming removed 6 bases from V and 8 bases from J, with 11 bases in between. The CDR3 has 12 residues. Germline loops: CDR1 SEHNR, CDR2 FQNEAQ (reference sequence). CDR3 loop: CASRPYTDEQFF. Here the CDR3 DNA reads TGTGCCAGCAGACCGTATACAGATGAGCAGTTCTTC.

The CDR3 loop is CSARDPLSNTIYF. Here the CDR3 DNA reads TGCAGTGCTAGAGATCCTCTTTCAAACACCATATATTTT. The genes are TRBV20-1 and TRBJ1-3, with D uncertain. CDR1 is DFQATT, CDR2 SNEGSKA, per germline (reference sequence). This CDR3 spans 13 amino acids. The V and J ends lost 0 bases and 6 bases respectively, with 9 bases between them.

As for this clonotype: With a much larger clone just one base away, this may be a read error. Likely a read error: the CDR3 ends without its conserved phenylalanine or tryptophan. No DNA is shown, since the ends of the CDR3 on it are uncertain; the CDR3 is the one TCRdb lists. The chain employs TRBV7-9 and TRBJ2-5; the table's D call TRBD1 went unverified against the DNA. In germline, CDR1 is SEHNR, CDR2 FQNEAQ (reference sequence). The length of the CDR3 is 14 amino acids, counting both ends. CDR3 protein: CASSPVRGGEAQYL.

This clonotype was counted ten times or more. The J gene is TRBJ2-3, the V gene TRBV24-1, with 8 bases that match TRBD1. Germline trimming cut 5 bases from V and 7 bases from J; bases unmatched to any gene: 7. Germline V lookup: CDR1 KGHDR, CDR2 SFDVKD. The CDR3 is 14 amino acids. Here the CDR3 reads CATSADRGSHTQYF. CDR3 nucleotides: TGTGCCACCAGTGCAGACAGGGGTTCCCATACGCAGTATTTT.

This clonotype showed up many times. The chain joins TRBV4-2 to TRBJ2-7, with D perhaps TRBD2 (5 bases). Trimming stripped 0 bases from V and 1 base from J, with 13 bases between. Germline CDR1 is LGHNA and CDR2 is YNFKEQ. This CDR3 is built from 16 residues. CDR3 residues: CASSQDHSGESYEQYF. As DNA, the CDR3 is TGTGCCAGCAGCCAAGATCACAGCGGAGAATCCTACGAGCAGTACTTC.

This clonotype has a count of ten or more. The gene calls are TRBV11-3 and TRBJ1-3; D is uncertain. The V and J ends lost 5 bases and 8 bases respectively, with 7 bases between them. Germline CDR1 SGHNT, CDR2 YENEEA. The CDR3 extends over 11 amino acids. In DNA, the CDR3 is TGTGCCAGCAGCCGAAGTGACACCATATATTTT. It codes for CASSRSDTIYF.

This chain links TRBV6-6 with TRBJ2-1; D gene ambiguous. Trimming removed 2 bases at V and 11 bases at J, with 16 bases between. The CDR3 extends over 14 amino acids. The germline CDR1 and CDR2 sequences are MNHNY and SVGAGI (reference sequence). This CDR3 is CASSYDSARPQQFF. CDR3 in DNA: TGTGCCAGCAGTTACGACTCGGCTAGACCTCAGCAGTTCTTC.

This clonotype was detected many times. The J gene is TRBJ2-3, the V gene TRBV7-3, with D hard to call. Germline CDR1 reads SGHTA; CDR2 reads FQGTGA. V was trimmed by 5 bases and J by 0 bases, leaving 12 bases between them. The CDR3 contains 15 residues. CDR3 loop: CASSEKPPSTDTQYF. For the CDR3, the DNA is TGTGCCAGCAGCGAAAAGCCACCAAGCACAGATACGCAGTATTTT.

The V and J genes are TRBV25-1 and TRBJ1-5; 10 bases line up with TRBD1. The CDR3 is made up of 16 amino acids. Germline CDR1 and CDR2: MGHDK and SYGVNS. The J segment lost 6 bases and the V segment lost 3 bases, leaving 8 bases of the junction unmatched. DNA for the CDR3: TGTGCCAGCAGTGACCTGGGACAGGGGAGTCGTCAGCCCCAGCATTTT. It yields the protein CASSDLGQGSRQPQHF.

This clonotype was counted at least ten times. An end of the junction does not agree with germline; a read error may underlie this. The V call is TRBV6-6, the J call TRBJ2-5; TRBD2 might be the D (5 bases). Germline CDR1 and CDR2: MNHNY and SVGAGI (reference sequence). The CDR3 runs 14 residues. CDR3 region: CASSHSTTSETQYF. The DNA for the CDR3 is TGTGCCAGCAGTCACTCGACTACGTCAGAGACCCAGTACTTC.

This rearrangement joins TRBV2 to TRBJ1-5; the D gene is possibly TRBD1 (6 bases). CDR1 and CDR2 from the germline V gene are SNHLY and FYNNEI. Trimming removed 4 bases from V and 5 bases from J, with 12 bases in between. The CDR3 spans 14 residues. DNA for the CDR3: TGTGCCAGCAGTGGGAACAGGGACTATCAGCCCCAGCATTTT. It specifies CASSGNRDYQPQHF.

The chain carries TRBV11-2 and TRBJ1-2; D remains unclear. This CDR3 contains 15 residues. V was trimmed by 1 base and J by 0 bases, leaving 9 bases between them. Germline lookup yields CDR1 SGHAT and CDR2 FQNNGV. In DNA form, the CDR3 reads TGTGCCAGCAGCTTAGCGGGTGGGGCTAACTATGGCTACACCTTC. It yields the protein CASSLAGGANYGYTF. The full variable domain, completed using reference TRBV11-2 and TRBJ1-2, is EAGVAQSPRYKIIEKRQSVAFWCNPISGHATLYWYQQILGQGPKLLIQFQNNGVVDDSQLPKDRFSAERLKGVDSTLKIQPAKLEDSAVYLCASSLAGGANYGYTFGSGTRLTVV.